Listed here is a single T cell receptor (beta chain). As yet, its antigen is unknown. Some clones are missing from TCRdb's copy, which holds only in-frame ones; the method was immunoSEQ multiplex PCR. The repertoire includes thousands of clones, over 50% of them detected once, and 8% sits in the top ten. This sample was included in a study of T cells in localized non-small cell lung cancer. Study-level results: Uninvolved adjacent lung had higher T cell clonality than tumor and all other tissues. Sequencing involved a lone tumor region, leaving heterogeneity possible.

Germline V gene lookup returns CDR1 ENHRY and CDR2 SYGVKD. Trimming cost V 10 bases and J 3 bases, with 22 bases left between them. The CDR3 is 16 amino acids. The clonotype comes from a male donor older than 55 with stage I squamous cell lung carcinoma. This specimen was lymph node tissue, taken before any cancer treatment. The rearrangement uses TRBV10-3 and TRBJ1-5; D is possibly TRBD1 (5 bases). Here the CDR3 reads CASQKAANGANQPQHF. Written as DNA, the CDR3 is TGTGCCAGCCAAAAAGCTGCTAATGGGGCCAATCAGCCCCAGCATTTT.